This is a list of T cell receptor beta chains from one sample in a study of T-cell memory formation after mild COVID-19. TCRdb processed the 5' RACE reads anew with MiXCR; each CDR3 protein has one entry. The sample consists of 340,000 or so distinct CDR3 sequences, roughly 13% of them appearing once. The source material was PBMCs or a T cell subset sorted from them (not recorded which). These receptors all stem from a man aged 18 to 29 who had mild COVID-19 (a few samples of this study predate the infection). Cell type and time point are not known. Both conserved end residues are part of each CDR3. A D gene is named only where the DNA matches it firmly. Size is stated for part of the rows, as once, few or many counts, or as a class when the clone is expanded.

d_call	v_call	j_call	clone_size	cdr3_nt	cdr3_aa
NA	TRBV5-4	TRBJ2-7	NA	TGTGCCAGCAGCAAACAGAACCGCTACGAGCAGTACTTC	CASSKQNRYEQYF
NA	TRBV5-1	TRBJ2-5	many	TGCGCCAGCAGCTTGATCCTGGGAAGCACCCAGTACTTC	CASSLILGSTQYF
NA	TRBV7-2	TRBJ2-7	few	TGTGCCAGCGCCCTTAATTCTGCCTACGAGCAGTACTTC	CASALNSAYEQYF
NA	TRBV4-1	TRBJ1-1	few	TGCGCCAGCAGCAAACGCTACAGGGATTATTCCACTGAAGCTTTCTTT	CASSKRYRDYSTEAFF
NA	TRBV7-2	TRBJ1-4	few	TGTGCCAGCAGCTTAGTGACGGGAGAAAAACTGTTTTTT	CASSLVTGEKLFF
NA	TRBV7-3	TRBJ2-2	few	TGTGCCAGCAGTTTAAGCAGGGGGGACACCGGGGAGCTGTTTTTT	CASSLSRGDTGELFF
TRBD1	TRBV4-3	TRBJ2-7	many	TGCGCCAGCAGCCAAGGACAGGGAGATTACGAGCAGTACTTC	CASSQGQGDYEQYF
NA	TRBV12-3/TRBV12-4	TRBJ1-1	few	TGTGCCAGCAGCGGTACTGAAGCTTTCTTT	CASSGTEAFF
NA	TRBV11-2	TRBJ2-2	few	TGTGCCAGCGGGCCGGGATGGAACACCGGGGAGCTGTTTTTT	CASGPGWNTGELFF
NA	TRBV15	TRBJ1-5	NA	TGTGCCACCAGCAGAGATCGGACGAGATCTCAGCCCCAGCATTTT	CATSRDRTRSQPQHF
NA	TRBV3-1	TRBJ1-2	few	TGTGCCAGCAGCTATCACAGCGGCCCGGAATATGGCTACACCTTC	CASSYHSGPEYGYTF
TRBD2	TRBV5-1	TRBJ2-3	NA	TGCGCCAGCAGCGTCATAGCGGGGGGAGATACGCAGTATTTT	CASSVIAGGDTQYF
NA	TRBV27	TRBJ1-1	many	TGTGCCAGCAGTTTTGGGGGAAGCACTGAAGCTTTCTTT	CASSFGGSTEAFF
NA	TRBV7-8	TRBJ1-2	few	TGTGCCAGCAGCTGGGGTCTCTCCTATGGCTACACCTTC	CASSWGLSYGYTF
NA	TRBV5-1	TRBJ1-1	NA	TGCGCCAGCAGCTTGGATTTGGGGCAGAAGAACACTGAAGCTTTCTTT	CASSLDLGQKNTEAFF
NA	TRBV20-1	TRBJ1-6	NA	TGCAGTGCTAGACCGGGGGCTAATTCACCCCTCCACTTT	CSARPGANSPLHF
TRBD1	TRBV12-3/TRBV12-4	TRBJ1-2	few	TGTGCCAGCACTCAAAGCGGGACAGGCATCTATGGCTACACCTTC	CASTQSGTGIYGYTF
NA	TRBV4-2	TRBJ2-4	NA	TGTGCCAGCAGCCAATCCCAGGGGGGTACGGTCGGAAACATTCAGTACTTC	CASSQSQGGTVGNIQYF
NA	TRBV6-2/TRBV6-3	TRBJ2-3	few	TGTGCCAGCAGTTACTCGGTGACAATTAACACAGATACGCAGTATTTT	CASSYSVTINTDTQYF